This TCR beta chain was sequenced during a study of cytomegalovirus exposure and HLA in healthy donors. Researchers ran the PCR with 60 Vbeta and 13 Jbeta primers. Sequencing was performed with immunoSEQ multiplex PCR; in TCRdb, only in-frame clones are kept and a portion is missing. Of fewer than 85,000 clones listed, 60% to 85% were seen once; the top ten hold 4.5% to 7%. The sequenced sample consisted of PBMCs. The source of this sequence is a male donor in good health and CMV-seropositive.

The CDR3 coding sequence is TGTGCCAGTAGTACAGCGGGGGGGTTGGAGACCCAGTACTTC. This translates into CASSTAGGLETQYF. This chain joins TRBV19 and TRBJ2-5, with 10 bases lining up with TRBD2. Germline values: CDR1 LNHDA, CDR2 SQIVND (reference sequence). There are 14 residues in the CDR3. The trim removed 4 bases at V and 5 bases at J, leaving 4 bases unmatched.